These T cell receptor beta chains were read from a single sample in a study of T cell responses to AZD1222 COVID-19 vaccine. Generated by immunoSEQ multiplex PCR, the TCRdb table keeps only in-frame clones and is missing some. Among 20,000 to 25,000 clones listed, roughly 86% were seen once. The source material was peripheral blood, sampled 28 days after the second AZD1222 dose. Source of these receptors: an adult who received the AZD1222 COVID-19 vaccine. Both conserved end residues are part of each CDR3. The order of the fields is V gene, clone size, J gene, D gene, CDR3 DNA, CDR3 protein. A D gene is named only where the DNA matches it firmly. A clone size is listed for some rows: how often the clone was seen (once, few, many), or a class if it is expanded.

V: TRBV12-3/TRBV12-4; size: once; J: TRBJ2-6; D: NA; DNA: TGTGCCAGCAGCGCTGACGGGGCCAACGTCCTGACTTTC; CDR3: CASSADGANVLTF
V: TRBV7-3; size: NA; J: TRBJ2-5; D: NA; DNA: TGTGCCAGCAGCTCCGGACAGCAAGAGACCCAGTACTTC; CDR3: CASSSGQQETQYF
V: TRBV9; size: NA; J: TRBJ1-6; D: NA; DNA: TGTGCCAGCAGCACAAGCGGGGATTCACCCCTCCACTTT; CDR3: CASSTSGDSPLHF
V: TRBV28; size: NA; J: TRBJ2-1; D: NA; DNA: TGTGCCAGCACCCGGGCAGGGAGCTCCTACAATGAGCAGTTCTTC; CDR3: CASTRAGSSYNEQFF
V: TRBV5-4; size: NA; J: TRBJ2-5; D: TRBD1; DNA: TGTGCCAGCAGCTTGGGCGGGACAGGGGGTGAGACCCAGTACTTC; CDR3: CASSLGGTGGETQYF
V: TRBV29-1; size: NA; J: TRBJ2-7; D: NA; DNA: TGCAGCGTTGAGGGGGGTCCAGGGGTCGACGAGCAGTACTTC; CDR3: CSVEGGPGVDEQYF
V: TRBV7-9; size: once; J: TRBJ2-6; D: NA; DNA: TGTGCCAGCAGCCTAGAGAGGCGGGGGCCCTCTGGGGCCAACGTCCTGACTTTC; CDR3: CASSLERRGPSGANVLTF
V: TRBV11-2; size: NA; J: TRBJ2-2; D: TRBD1; DNA: TGTGCCAGCAGCCCCAACCGACAGGGGTCCGGGGAGCTGTTTTTT; CDR3: CASSPNRQGSGELFF
V: TRBV6-5; size: once; J: TRBJ1-5; D: NA; DNA: TGTGCCAGCAGTTACTCGGGCGTTCAGCCCCAGCATTTT; CDR3: CASSYSGVQPQHF
V: TRBV28; size: NA; J: TRBJ1-1; D: NA; DNA: TGTGCCAGCAGCACCACCGGGACACGGAACACTGAAGCTTTCTTT; CDR3: CASSTTGTRNTEAFF
V: TRBV28; size: few; J: TRBJ1-5; D: NA; DNA: TGTGCCAGCAGTTCCGGGGGGCAGCCCCAGCATTTT; CDR3: CASSSGGQPQHF
V: TRBV9; size: NA; J: TRBJ1-1; D: TRBD1; DNA: TGTGCCAGCACCCCTCGACAGGGGGCAGGGGGCACTGAAGCTTTCTTT; CDR3: CASTPRQGAGGTEAFF
V: TRBV30; size: once; J: TRBJ1-5; D: TRBD1; DNA: TGTGCCTGGGCAATGGGGACAGGGTCTCAGCCCCAGCATTTT; CDR3: CAWAMGTGSQPQHF
V: TRBV7-2; size: NA; J: TRBJ1-2; D: NA; DNA: TGTGCCAGCAGCTTAGTGGGCCAGGGCCGGGGCTATGGCTACACCTTC; CDR3: CASSLVGQGRGYGYTF
V: TRBV20-1; size: once; J: TRBJ1-2; D: NA; DNA: TGCAGTGCCAGTCCTTCACAGAGTGGCTACACCTTC; CDR3: CSASPSQSGYTF
V: TRBV28; size: NA; J: TRBJ2-7; D: NA; DNA: TGTGCCAGCAGTGGACAAACAGGACCCCATTCCTACGAGCAGTACTTC; CDR3: CASSGQTGPHSYEQYF
V: TRBV28; size: NA; J: TRBJ1-4; D: NA; DNA: TGTGCCAGCAGGGGGACCCCACGAGAAAAACTGTTTTTT; CDR3: CASRGTPREKLFF
V: TRBV5-1; size: NA; J: TRBJ1-1; D: NA; DNA: TGCGCCAGCAGCTTGGCCGGCAGCCAAAGAAACACTGAAGCTTTCTTT; CDR3: CASSLAGSQRNTEAFF
V: TRBV3-1/TRBV3-2; size: NA; J: TRBJ1-1; D: NA; DNA: TGTGCCAGCAGCCAAGGATCGGGGGGGAACACTGAAGCTTTCTTT; CDR3: CASSQGSGGNTEAFF
V: TRBV6-5; size: NA; J: TRBJ1-5; D: NA; DNA: TGTGCCAGCAGTACCTTCGACGGAAGCAATCAGCCCCAGCATTTT; CDR3: CASSTFDGSNQPQHF
V: TRBV5-1; size: NA; J: TRBJ2-7; D: NA; DNA: TGCGCCAGCAGCGTGGCAGGGGTCGAGTACGAGCAGTACTTC; CDR3: CASSVAGVEYEQYF
V: TRBV9; size: NA; J: TRBJ2-7; D: NA; DNA: TGTGCCAGCAGCCCCAGTCGCGCGGAGCTAGCCTACGCGGAGCAGTACTTC; CDR3: CASSPSRAELAYAEQYF
V: TRBV18; size: NA; J: TRBJ1-5; D: NA; DNA: TGTGCCAGCTCACCCGGAGGCAATCAGCCCCAGCATTTT; CDR3: CASSPGGNQPQHF
V: TRBV4-1; size: NA; J: TRBJ1-1; D: NA; DNA: TGCGCCAGCAGACTAGGTAACACTGAAGCTTTCTTT; CDR3: CASRLGNTEAFF
V: TRBV6-1; size: NA; J: TRBJ1-6; D: NA; DNA: TGTGCCAGCAGTGAACTCGGTTTCCCGTTGAATTCACCCCTCCACTTT; CDR3: CASSELGFPLNSPLHF
V: TRBV24-1; size: NA; J: TRBJ2-1; D: NA; DNA: TGTGCCACCAGTCAACTATACAATGAGCAGTTCTTC; CDR3: CATSQLYNEQFF
V: TRBV14; size: NA; J: TRBJ2-7; D: TRBD1; DNA: TGTGCCAGCAGCCACCCGGGACAGGTCCCCTACGAGCAGTACTTC; CDR3: CASSHPGQVPYEQYF
V: TRBV7-9; size: once; J: TRBJ2-3; D: TRBD1; DNA: TGTGCCAGCAGCTCTAGTGGGGCCGGGACAGGGGGACCAGATACGCAGTATTTT; CDR3: CASSSSGAGTGGPDTQYF
V: TRBV6-6; size: NA; J: TRBJ2-2; D: NA; DNA: TGTGCCAGCACCCAAGGTGTCGGGGAGCTGTTTTTT; CDR3: CASTQGVGELFF
V: TRBV10-1; size: NA; J: TRBJ2-1; D: TRBD2; DNA: TGCGCCAGCAGGACTAGCGGGGGGGAAGGGTCCTACAATGAGCAGTTCTTC; CDR3: CASRTSGGEGSYNEQFF
V: TRBV3-1/TRBV3-2; size: once; J: TRBJ1-1; D: TRBD1; DNA: TGTGCCAGCAGCCCCCGGACAGGGGCGAACACTGAAGCTTTCTTT; CDR3: CASSPRTGANTEAFF
V: TRBV19; size: NA; J: TRBJ2-2; D: NA; DNA: TGTGCCAGTAGTCTTCGGAACTCGTGGACCGGGGAGCTGTTTTTT; CDR3: CASSLRNSWTGELFF
V: TRBV10-3; size: NA; J: TRBJ2-5; D: NA; DNA: TGTGCCACTAGGGGGGGGCAAGAGACCCAGTACTTC; CDR3: CATRGGQETQYF